The 15 T cell receptor beta chains reported below all come from one sample, sequenced in a study of T cell responses to AZD1222 COVID-19 vaccine. The data were produced by immunoSEQ multiplex PCR, yet TCRdb's version contains in-frame clones alone and is incomplete. Among approximately 190,000 clones, roughly 91% were seen once, and the ten largest hold over 0.75%. The sequenced sample was peripheral blood, obtained on day 0 of AZD1222 vaccination. These receptor sequences come from an adult in good health.

J is TRBJ1-4 and V is TRBV5-1, with a weak D call TRBD1 (6 bases). CDR1 and CDR2 from the germline V gene are SGHRS and YFSETQ. The CDR3 is 15 residues long. Between the trimmed V and J ends, which lost 4 bases and 8 bases, there was a span of 18 bases. The CDR3 nucleotides are TGCGCCAGCAGCAAAACAGGGACTCTTGGGGAAAAACTGTTTTTT. Protein sequence: CASSKTGTLGEKLFF.

The chain has TRBV5-4 and TRBJ2-1; no firm D call. The V gene lost 1 base and the J gene lost 11 bases, with 7 bases spanning the gap. Germline V gene lookup returns CDR1 SGHNT and CDR2 YYREEE (reference sequence). This CDR3 has 11 residues. CDR3: CASSLREQQFF. CDR3 DNA sequence: TGTGCCAGCAGCTTGAGGGAACAGCAGTTCTTC. Using reference TRBV5-4 and TRBJ2-1 for the parts outside the CDR3, the full variable domain is ETGVTQSPTHLIKTRGQQVTLRCSSQSGHNTVSWYQQALGQGPQFIFQYYREEENGRGNFPPRFSGLQFPNYSSELNVNALELDDSALYLCASSLREQQFFGPGTRLTVL.

V is TRBV11-2 and J is TRBJ1-5; 7 nucleotides line up with TRBD1. V dropped 3 bases and J dropped 3; count of bases not matched to a gene: 5. The CDR3 consists of 15 residues. From germline, CDR1 is SGHAT and CDR2 FQNNGV. DNA of the CDR3: TGTGCCAGCAGCTTGGGCAGGGGGGACAATCAGCCCCAGCATTTT. Amino acids: CASSLGRGDNQPQHF.

The chain employs TRBV10-3 and TRBJ1-5; 11 bases agree with TRBD1. J lost 9 bases, V lost 2 bases, and 6 bases had no gene match. The germline V gene encodes CDR1 ENHRY and CDR2 SYGVKD. CDR3 size: 15 residues. The CDR3 coding sequence is TGTGCCATCAGTGAGGGACAGGGGGCAGTAAGGCCCCAGCATTTT. Protein sequence: CAISEGQGAVRPQHF.

The V gene is TRBV7-9, the J gene TRBJ2-3; D remains ambiguous. Trimming took off 0 bases at V and 4 bases at J, with 5 bases between the two ends. The CDR3 covers 13 residues. From germline, CDR1 is SEHNR and CDR2 FQNEAQ (reference sequence). The CDR3 protein is CASSLAGADTQYF. CDR3 bases: TGTGCCAGCAGCTTAGCTGGGGCAGATACGCAGTATTTT.

The chain is built from TRBV5-1 and TRBJ1-1, with 8 bases identical to TRBD1. This CDR3 has 15 residues. Trimming took 4 bases from V and 5 from J; bases not matched to a gene: 10. Germline V lookup: CDR1 SGHRS, CDR2 YFSETQ. The chain's CDR3 is CASSPRTGLVTEAFF. Here the CDR3 DNA reads TGCGCCAGCAGCCCAAGGACAGGGTTAGTGACTGAAGCTTTCTTT.

This chain uses TRBV25-1 with TRBJ1-4; TRBD1 matches 8 bases. The CDR3 is made up of 15 amino acids. V lost 3 bases, J lost 5 bases, and 5 bases stayed unmatched. The germline V gene encodes CDR1 MGHDK and CDR2 SYGVNS. CDR3 sequence: CASSEEQGENEKLFF. Here the CDR3 DNA reads TGTGCCAGCAGTGAGGAACAGGGGGAAAATGAAAAACTGTTTTTT. The variable domain in full, with the rest retrieved from reference TRBV25-1 and TRBJ1-4, is EADIYQTPRYLVIGTGKKITLECSQTMGHDKMYWYQQDPGMELHLIHYSYGVNSTEKGDLSSESTVSRIRTEHFPLTLESARPSHTSQYLCASSEEQGENEKLFFGSGTQLSVL.

This chain joins TRBV24-1 and TRBJ2-2; D may be TRBD1 (5 bases). Deletions cut 4 bases from V and 6 bases from J, with 8 bases between. The CDR3 sequence is 13 residues long. CDR1 KGHDR and CDR2 SFDVKD come from the germline V gene. The CDR3 here is CATSDRAPGELFF. The CDR3 DNA reads TGTGCCACCAGTGACAGGGCTCCCGGGGAGCTGTTTTTT.

V is TRBV7-9 and J is TRBJ2-7; 7 nucleotides line up with TRBD1. Trimming at V came to 5 bases and at J to 1 base, leaving 8 bases not matched to a gene. The CDR3 covers 15 residues. The germline CDR1 and CDR2 sequences are SEHNR and FQNEAQ (reference sequence). The CDR3 sequence: CASSPRDSLSYEQYF. The CDR3 DNA sequence: TGTGCCAGCAGCCCTAGGGACAGCCTATCCTACGAGCAGTACTTC.

The V gene is TRBV5-6, the J gene TRBJ1-2; D remains ambiguous. CDR1 and CDR2 (germline): SGHDT, YYEEEE. The V gene lost 1 base and the J gene lost 2 bases, with 9 bases spanning the gap. This CDR3 has 14 amino acids. This CDR3 reads CASSLSLQNYGYTF. The CDR3 bases are TGTGCCAGCAGCTTGAGCTTACAGAACTATGGCTACACCTTC.

The V gene is TRBV11-2, the J gene TRBJ2-3; TRBD1 matches at 7 bases. Losses at the gene ends were 2 bases for V and 0 bases for J; bases not matched to a gene: 2. This CDR3 is 15 amino acids long. CDR1 is SGHAT and CDR2 is FQNNGV in the germline V gene. CDR3 region: CASSLRGLSTDTQYF. DNA for the CDR3: TGTGCCAGCAGCTTAAGGGGGCTCAGCACAGATACGCAGTATTTT.

This chain uses TRBV10-3 with TRBJ2-2, with 11 bases aligning to TRBD2. The CDR3 contains 17 residues. Germline CDR1 reads ENHRY; CDR2 reads SYGVKD. The ends lost 3 bases at V and 3 bases at J; junction bases unmatched: 6. The DNA for the CDR3 is TGTGCCATCAGTGATGGGGGACTAGCGGAGGACACCGGGGAGCTGTTTTTT. The encoded protein is CAISDGGLAEDTGELFF.

The V call is TRBV27, the J call TRBJ2-7; no clear D. Germline CDR1 and CDR2: MNHEY and SMNVEV (reference sequence). This CDR3 has 11 residues. The ends were cut back, 4 bases at V and 3 bases at J, with 4 bases in the middle. In DNA, the CDR3 is TGTGCCAGCAGTTCAAACTACGAGCAGTACTTC. Its translation is CASSSNYEQYF.

V usage is TRBV6-5 and J usage is TRBJ2-1; a weak D match, TRBD1 (6 bases). V shed 2 bases and J shed 5 bases, with 7 bases lying between them. This CDR3 comprises 13 residues. Germline CDR1 is MNHEY and CDR2 is SVGAGI. CDR3 loop: CASSYGGDNEQFF. For the CDR3, the DNA is TGTGCCAGCAGTTACGGGGGCGACAATGAGCAGTTCTTC.

The chain carries TRBV11-3 and TRBJ2-1; TRBD1 agrees at 12 bases. This CDR3 contains 15 residues. Trimming cost V 5 bases and J 8 bases; bases outside gene matches: 7. Germline V gene lookup returns CDR1 SGHNT and CDR2 YENEEA. In DNA form, the CDR3 reads TGTGCCAGCAGCGCCACCGGGACAGGGGGCTATGAGCAGTTCTTC. The encoded protein is CASSATGTGGYEQFF.